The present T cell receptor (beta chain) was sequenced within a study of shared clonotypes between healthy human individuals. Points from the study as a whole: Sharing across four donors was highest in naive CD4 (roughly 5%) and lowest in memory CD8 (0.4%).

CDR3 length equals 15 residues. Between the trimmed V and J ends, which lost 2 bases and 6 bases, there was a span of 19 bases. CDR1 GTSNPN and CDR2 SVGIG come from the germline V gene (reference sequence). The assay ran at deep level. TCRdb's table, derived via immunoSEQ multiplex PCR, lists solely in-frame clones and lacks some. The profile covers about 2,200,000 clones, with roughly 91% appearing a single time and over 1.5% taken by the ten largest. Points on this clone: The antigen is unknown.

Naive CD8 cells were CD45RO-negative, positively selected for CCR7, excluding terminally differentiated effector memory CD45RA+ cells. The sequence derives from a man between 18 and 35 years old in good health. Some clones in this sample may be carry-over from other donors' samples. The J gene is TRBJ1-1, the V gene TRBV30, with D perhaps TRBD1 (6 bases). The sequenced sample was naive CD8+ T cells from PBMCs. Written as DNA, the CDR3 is TGTGCCTGGAGTACCGGGACAAGTGTTCCCGCTGAAGCTTTCTTT. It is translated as CAWSTGTSVPAEAFF.